Shown below are 27 T cell receptor beta chains from a single sample sequenced in a study of blood T cells in healthy people across ages. The authors ran a second PCR of roughly 6 to 12 cycles using a sample-barcoded 5' primer and a J-beta primer mix. TCRdb re-analysed the 5' RACE reads in MiXCR, keeping a single row per CDR3 protein. Among 600,000 to 800,000 distinct CDR3 sequences listed, around a fifth were seen once. The specimen was blood. These receptors originate from a man aged 65-85 years in good health.

The J gene is TRBJ1-4, the V gene TRBV12-3 or TRBV12-4, with 7 nucleotides matching TRBD1. This CDR3 is 15 amino acids long. Trimming removed 5 bases from V and 4 bases from J; junction bases left unmatched: 7. CDR3 nucleotide sequence: TGTGCCAGCAGTCCTTTAGGGGGCGGTAATGAAAAACTGTTTTTT. Encoded protein: CASSPLGGGNEKLFF.

This clonotype was recorded a few times. The rearrangement links TRBV6-4 to TRBJ1-5; 9 nucleotides match TRBD1. Germline lookup yields CDR1 MRHNA and CDR2 SNTAGT. This CDR3 region has 21 residues. V lost 5 bases and J lost 0; bases outside the gene matches: 20. CDR3 nucleotide sequence: TGTGCCAGCAGTAACAATCCTCCTAGGACAGGGGCCGGAATTAGCAATCAGCCCCAGCATTTT. Its protein product is CASSNNPPRTGAGISNQPQHF.

The chain couples TRBV6-1 to TRBJ2-5; possible D gene TRBD1, 6 bases. Germline lookup yields CDR1 MNHNS and CDR2 SASEGT. The length of the CDR3 is 15 residues. V lost 3 bases and J 5 bases, leaving 16 bases between the germline ends. CDR3: CASSEGARRQETQYF. As DNA, the CDR3 is TGTGCCAGCAGTGAGGGGGCCCGGCGACAGGAGACCCAGTACTTC.

V is TRBV29-1 and J is TRBJ2-3; 8 bases match TRBD2. This CDR3 is built from 16 residues. Trimming took 5 bases from V and 3 from J; bases not matched to a gene: 13. Germline V gene data show CDR1 as SQVTM and CDR2 as ANQGSEA. This CDR3 reads CSVWVRGSGGTDTQYF. The CDR3, as DNA: TGCAGCGTTTGGGTCAGGGGCTCGGGGGGGACAGATACGCAGTATTTT.

This clonotype was observed a few times. The genes are TRBV7-9 and TRBJ1-1; no clear D gene. Germline-derived CDR1 and CDR2 are SEHNR and FQNEAQ (reference sequence). CDR3 length: 13 residues. The V gene lost 6 bases and the J gene lost 3 bases, with 11 bases spanning the gap. CDR3 DNA sequence: TGTGCCAGCAGGGAAGAGGTATACACTGAAGCTTTCTTT. Translation gives CASREEVYTEAFF.

This clonotype came up a few times. The V call is TRBV12-3 or TRBV12-4, the J call TRBJ2-7; either TRBD1 or TRBD2 may fit D (6 bases each). V dropped 5 bases and J dropped 5 bases, with 22 bases sitting between them. The CDR3 is 16 residues long. Here the CDR3 DNA reads TGTGCCAGCAGTATCGGGGGCTCCGGGACATTCCACGAGCAGTACTTC. Residues: CASSIGGSGTFHEQYF.

The chain links TRBV12-3 or TRBV12-4 to TRBJ2-1, with TRBD2 matching 7 bases. V dropped 3 bases and J dropped 4; count of bases not matched to a gene: 12. The CDR3 has 17 residues. The chain's CDR3 is CASSLRPSSGKYNEQFF. The CDR3 coding sequence is TGTGCCAGCAGTTTGAGGCCATCCAGCGGGAAGTACAATGAGCAGTTCTTC.

In this sample, this clonotype turned up many times. J is TRBJ1-2 and V is TRBV15, with 9 bases that match TRBD1. Germline trimming cut 1 base from V and 4 bases from J; bases unmatched to any gene: 4. Looked up from germline, CDR1 is LNHNV and CDR2 is YYDKDF (reference sequence). The CDR3 contains 15 residues. The CDR3 loop reads CATSRGGTGIYGYTF. The CDR3, as DNA: TGTGCCACCAGCAGAGGCGGGACAGGGATCTATGGCTACACCTTC.

The table lists this clonotype with a few counts. The chain recombines TRBV28 with TRBJ2-1, with D maybe TRBD1 (5 bases). Germline CDR1 MDHEN, CDR2 SYDVKM. CDR3 length equals 16 residues. V was pared by 5 bases and J by 6 bases, with 20 bases between. The CDR3 protein is CASSGAGRVGRNEQFF. Here the CDR3 DNA reads TGTGCCAGCAGTGGCGCAGGGCGCGTTGGGCGCAATGAGCAGTTCTTC.

This clonotype appeared a few times. The final CDR3 position lacks the conserved phenylalanine or tryptophan, pointing to a likely read error. The V call is TRBV29-1, the J call TRBJ2-4, with TRBD2 as a possible D gene (6 bases). The V gene's germline CDR1 is SQVTM and CDR2 ANQGSEA. There are 16 residues in the CDR3. V gave up 8 bases and J gave up 0 bases, with 20 bases separating them. For the CDR3, the DNA is TGCAGCCCGGGTCGGAGGGTACCAATAGCCAAAAACATTCAGTACCTC. This encodes CSPGRRVPIAKNIQYL.

This clonotype was seen more than once but under ten times. This sequence joins TRBV7-2 and TRBJ1-4; D not resolved. CDR1 is SGHTA and CDR2 is FQGNSA in the germline V gene. This CDR3 has 16 amino acids. V was clipped by 2 bases and J by 0 bases, with 10 bases between them. The CDR3 loop is CASSLLSPATNEKLFF. The CDR3 nucleotides are TGTGCCAGCAGCTTACTCTCCCCTGCAACTAATGAAAAACTGTTTTTT. The whole variable domain, filled in from reference TRBV7-2 and TRBJ1-4, reads GAGVSQSPSNKVTEKGKDVELRCDPISGHTALYWYRQSLGQGLEFLIYFQGNSAPDKSGLPSDRFSAERTGGSVSTLTIQRTQQEDSAVYLCASSLLSPATNEKLFFGSGTQLSVL.

The chain recombines TRBV5-6 with TRBJ2-1; TRBD2 agrees at 9 bases. Germline-derived CDR1 and CDR2 are SGHDT and YYEEEE. The CDR3 totals 16 residues. The V segment lost 2 bases and the J segment 6 bases; nucleotides outside the gene matches: 9. The CDR3 loop reads CASSFTMREGLNEQFF. CDR3 bases: TGTGCCAGCAGCTTTACGATGCGGGAGGGCCTCAATGAGCAGTTCTTC.

The sample holds a few counts of this clonotype. This chain uses TRBV5-5 with TRBJ2-5; D is perhaps TRBD1 (6 bases). Looked up from germline, CDR1 is SGHKS and CDR2 is YYEKEE (reference sequence). The ends were cut back, 4 bases at V and 2 bases at J, with 15 bases in the middle. CDR3 length equals 15 residues. The CDR3 DNA follows: TGTGCCAGCAGCCCCATTCAGGGGAATCAAGAGACCCAGTACTTC. Its translation: CASSPIQGNQETQYF. Looking up the rest from reference TRBV5-5 and TRBJ2-5 gives the full variable domain: DAGVTQSPTHLIKTRGQQVTLRCSPISGHKSVSWYQQVLGQGPQFIFQYYEKEERGRGNFPDRFSARQFPNYSSELNVNALLLGDSALYLCASSPIQGNQETQYFGPGTRLLVL.

In its sample, this clonotype was seen many times. The chain couples TRBV10-3 to TRBJ2-1, with 8 bases matching TRBD1. CDR1 is ENHRY and CDR2 is SYGVKD in the germline V gene. The CDR3 sequence is 15 residues long. The J segment lost 4 bases and the V segment lost 2 bases, leaving 4 bases of the junction unmatched. This CDR3 reads CAISELTGDYNEQFF. In DNA, the CDR3 is TGTGCCATCAGTGAGCTGACAGGGGATTACAATGAGCAGTTCTTC.

This clonotype was seen repeatedly, ten times or more. This chain connects TRBV27 to TRBJ2-3; D not certain. The CDR3 extends over 14 amino acids. Germline V gene data show CDR1 as MNHEY and CDR2 as SMNVEV (reference sequence). The V end lost 3 bases, the J end lost 1 base, and 8 bases lay between the germline ends. The CDR3 spells CASSFGYGTDTQYF. CDR3 bases: TGTGCCAGCAGTTTCGGGTACGGCACAGATACGCAGTATTTT.

This clonotype was observed a handful of times. The chain's CDR3 is CASSLGASGEETQYF. The CDR3 nucleotides are TGCGCCAGCAGCTTGGGGGCTAGCGGTGAAGAGACCCAGTACTTC. The V gene is TRBV5-1, the J gene TRBJ2-5, with TRBD2 matching over 7 bases. The CDR3 runs 15 residues. Looked up from germline, CDR1 is SGHRS and CDR2 is YFSETQ. V lost 0 bases to trimming and J lost 3 bases; unmatched junction nucleotides: 5.

This clonotype has at least ten counts. The V gene is TRBV6-1, the J gene TRBJ2-1, with 14 bases aligning to TRBD2. The trim removed 6 bases at V and 10 bases at J, leaving 17 bases unmatched. The CDR3 is 18 residues long. The germline V gene has CDR1 MNHNS and CDR2 SASEGT. The CDR3 nucleotides read TGTGCCAGCAGCCTCGGGACTAGCGGGAGCAAGCGGCACCCAGAGCAGTTCTTC. Protein sequence: CASSLGTSGSKRHPEQFF.

The chain uses TRBV7-2 and TRBJ2-1; 14 bases align to TRBD2. V was pared by 3 bases and J by 6 bases, with 13 bases of the junction left unmatched. CDR1 and CDR2 from the germline V gene are SGHTA and FQGNSA. CDR3 size: 19 residues. CDR3 protein: CASSFRRTSGRTPFNEQFF. The CDR3 coding sequence is TGTGCCAGCAGCTTCCGCCGGACTAGCGGGAGGACCCCTTTCAATGAGCAGTTCTTC.

This clonotype was counted only a few times. CDR3: CASSLAIAEQYF. The CDR3 region has the DNA TGTGCCAGCAGTTTAGCGATAGCTGAGCAGTACTTC. The chain links TRBV12-3 or TRBV12-4 to TRBJ2-1; D is ambiguous. The DNA end favors TRBJ2-7, so the J call may be wrong. The CDR3 length is 12 residues.

The V gene is TRBV4-1, the J gene TRBJ2-1; D unclear. Trimming took 0 bases from V and 3 from J, leaving 9 bases between them. Germline CDR1 reads MGHRA; CDR2 reads YSYEKL. The CDR3 length is 15 residues. The CDR3 sequence: CASSQDRSLYNEQFF. In nucleotides, the CDR3 is TGCGCCAGCAGCCAAGATCGAAGTCTCTACAATGAGCAGTTCTTC.

In this sample, this clonotype turned up a few times. The chain joins TRBV7-9 to TRBJ1-1; 8 bases agree with TRBD1. The V and J ends lost 1 base and 11 bases, in that order; junction bases with no gene match: 15. The CDR3 spans 16 residues. The V gene's germline CDR1 is SEHNR and CDR2 FQNEAQ (reference sequence). This CDR3 reads CASSLVGQGAPSGAFF. As DNA, the CDR3 is TGTGCCAGCAGCTTAGTGGGGCAGGGGGCCCCATCAGGGGCTTTCTTT. Looking up the rest from reference TRBV7-9 and TRBJ1-1 gives the full variable domain: DTGVSQNPRHKITKRGQNVTFRCDPISEHNRLYWYRQTLGQGPEFLTYFQNEAQLEKSRLLSDRFSAERPKGSFSTLEIQRTEQGDSAMYLCASSLVGQGAPSGAFFGQGTRLTVV.

Only a few counts were recorded for this clonotype. This sequence joins TRBV4-1 and TRBJ2-1; D tentatively reads TRBD1 or TRBD2 (6 bases each). With 2 bases removed from V and 7 bases from J, the gap between germline ends came to 18 bases. The CDR3 has 16 residues. Germline CDR1 is MGHRA and CDR2 is YSYEKL. The CDR3 bases are TGCGCCAGCAGCCAAAGTGGACGGGGGCGTTGGAATGAGCAGTTCTTC. This encodes CASSQSGRGRWNEQFF.

This clonotype has more than one count but fewer than ten. The rearrangement links TRBV20-1 to TRBJ2-3, with TRBD2 matching over 10 bases. The germline CDR1 and CDR2 sequences are DFQATT and SNEGSKA (reference sequence). With 6 bases clipped from V and 2 bases from J, the junction kept 5 bases outside the gene matches. The CDR3 runs 14 residues. CDR3 residues: CSASGTSATDTQYF. CDR3 in DNA: TGCAGTGCGTCCGGGACTAGCGCCACAGATACGCAGTATTTT.

This clonotype was seen a handful of times. The V and J genes are TRBV5-8 and TRBJ2-4; D perhaps matches TRBD2 (5 bases). Per germline, CDR1 SGHTS and CDR2 YDEGEE. Trimming shortened V by 2 bases and J by 4 bases, and 10 bases separated the two germline ends. This CDR3 comprises 14 residues. The CDR3 DNA is TGTGCCAGCAGCTTAAGGACGGGGAAAAACATTCAGTACTTC. This translates into CASSLRTGKNIQYF. Combining the CDR3 with reference TRBV5-8 and TRBJ2-4 gives the whole variable domain EAGVTQSPTHLIKTRGQQATLRCSPISGHTSVYWYQQALGLGLQFLLWYDEGEERNRGNFPPRFSGRQFPNYSSELNVNALELEDSALYLCASSLRTGKNIQYFGAGTRLSVL.

There are a few counts of this clonotype. The chain has TRBV20-1 and TRBJ1-1; D possibly corresponds to TRBD1 (5 bases). CDR3 length: 14 amino acids. Germline lookup yields CDR1 DFQATT and CDR2 SNEGSKA (reference sequence). Trimming took off 6 bases at V and 4 bases at J, with 18 bases between the two ends. CDR3 sequence reads: CSAPSQGVSTEAFF. The CDR3 nucleotides are TGCAGTGCACCTAGCCAAGGGGTAAGCACTGAAGCTTTCTTT.

The table lists this clonotype with a few counts. The rearrangement links TRBV7-9 to TRBJ2-1; no clear D gene. Trimming shortened V by 2 bases and J by 5 bases, and 10 bases separated the two germline ends. The CDR3 loop spans 14 amino acids. Germline V gene sequence: CDR1 SEHNR, CDR2 FQNEAQ (reference sequence). The CDR3 bases are TGTGCCAGCAGCTTATCCACCCGACACAATGAGCAGTTCTTC. Its protein is CASSLSTRHNEQFF.

In this sample, this clonotype turned up a few times. This chain joins TRBV5-1 and TRBJ2-1, with 12 bases lining up with TRBD2. The CDR3 has 17 amino acids. V trimming: 4 bases; J trimming: 4 bases; junction bases outside the gene matches: 9. In germline, CDR1 is SGHRS, CDR2 YFSETQ. The DNA for the CDR3 is TGCGCCAGCAGCCTCTCTAGCGGGAGGGCTGGGTACAATGAGCAGTTCTTC. It encodes CASSLSSGRAGYNEQFF.